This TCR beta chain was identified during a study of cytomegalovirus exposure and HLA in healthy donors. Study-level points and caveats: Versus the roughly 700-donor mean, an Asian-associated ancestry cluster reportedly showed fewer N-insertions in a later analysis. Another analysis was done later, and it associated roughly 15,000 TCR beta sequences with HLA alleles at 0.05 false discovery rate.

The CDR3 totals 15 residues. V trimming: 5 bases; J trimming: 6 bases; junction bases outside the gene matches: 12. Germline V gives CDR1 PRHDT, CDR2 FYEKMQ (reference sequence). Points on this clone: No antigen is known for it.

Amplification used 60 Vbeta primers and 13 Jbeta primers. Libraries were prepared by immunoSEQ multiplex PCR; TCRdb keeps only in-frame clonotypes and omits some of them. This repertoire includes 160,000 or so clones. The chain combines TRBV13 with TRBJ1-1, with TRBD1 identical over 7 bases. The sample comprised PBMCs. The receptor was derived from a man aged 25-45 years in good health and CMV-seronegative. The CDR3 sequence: CASSPSLDRVPEAFF. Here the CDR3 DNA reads TGTGCCAGCAGCCCCTCCCTTGACAGGGTCCCTGAAGCTTTCTTT.